These 16 T cell receptor beta chains came from one sample sequenced in a study of a mutant IDH1 vaccine in newly diagnosed glioma. Documented time point: baseline, week 1 (first vaccination visit). Stated treatment: pre-vaccination baseline after standard-of-care therapy. Sequencing was performed with immunoSEQ multiplex PCR; in TCRdb, only in-frame clones are kept and a portion is missing. In the table there are around 67,000 clones, around 83% of which are singletons. Sample: peripheral blood mononuclear cells (PBMCs), taken from a glioma patient treated with radiotherapy, temozolomide or both. All receptors derive from a woman aged 18-29 years with glioma. Some clones in this sample may be carry-over from other donors' samples.

This clone showed up just a few times. This chain connects TRBV6-5 to TRBJ1-5; TRBD1 is a possible D gene (6 bases). This CDR3 comprises 13 residues. The V end lost 6 bases, the J end lost 6 bases, and 12 bases lay between the germline ends. CDR1 is MNHEY and CDR2 is SVGAGI in the germline V gene. The DNA of the CDR3 is TGTGCCAGCAGAGAGGGGGTGAGTCAGCCCCAGCATTTT. Protein product: CASREGVSQPQHF.

The chain carries TRBV6-1 and TRBJ2-3, with D perhaps TRBD1 (6 bases). The CDR3 runs to 14 residues. From germline, CDR1 is MNHNS and CDR2 SASEGT. With 1 base removed from V and 6 bases from J, the gap between germline ends came to 11 bases. In DNA, the CDR3 is TGTGCCAGCAGTGAAGAACTAAGGGGGGATACGCAGTATTTT. Its protein product is CASSEELRGDTQYF.

This chain links TRBV25-1 with TRBJ2-3; D is perhaps TRBD2 (6 bases). Germline loops: CDR1 MGHDK, CDR2 SYGVNS. The CDR3 contains 17 residues. Trimming took 3 bases from V and 1 from J, leaving 17 bases between them. The DNA for the CDR3 is TGTGCCAGCAGTGATTCGACTAGTATGTTAGGCACAGATACGCAGTATTTT. Its protein is CASSDSTSMLGTDTQYF. The full variable domain, rest sourced from reference TRBV25-1 and TRBJ2-3, is EADIYQTPRYLVIGTGKKITLECSQTMGHDKMYWYQQDPGMELHLIHYSYGVNSTEKGDLSSESTVSRIRTEHFPLTLESARPSHTSQYLCASSDSTSMLGTDTQYFGPGTRLTVL.

The rearrangement joins TRBV6-6 to TRBJ2-3, with a tentative D call TRBD1 (6 bases). Trimming removed 4 bases at V and 4 bases at J, with 15 bases between. The CDR3 has 15 amino acids. Germline CDR1 is MNHNY and CDR2 is SVGAGI (reference sequence). The DNA of the CDR3 is TGTGCCAGCAGTTCCCCGTGGGGGCGATCAGATACGCAGTATTTT. Translated: CASSSPWGRSDTQYF.

CDR3 residues: CASSHRGRDNTEAFF. Written as DNA, the CDR3 is TGCGCCAGCAGCCACCGAGGACGGGATAACACTGAAGCTTTCTTT. This sequence joins TRBV4-3 and TRBJ1-1; D is uncertain. CDR3 length: 15 residues. Germline values: CDR1 LGHNA, CDR2 YSLEER. With 3 bases removed from V and 2 bases from J, the gap between germline ends came to 13 bases.

As DNA, the CDR3 is TGCGCCAGCAGCCACCCTCCCGGGAGACACCCGAATTCCTACGAGCAGTACTTC. It specifies CASSHPPGRHPNSYEQYF. This chain uses TRBV4-1 with TRBJ2-7; TRBD2 might be the D (6 bases). The length of the CDR3 is 18 residues. Looked up from germline, CDR1 is MGHRA and CDR2 is YSYEKL. The ends were cut back, 3 bases at V and 1 base at J, with 22 bases in the middle.

The J gene is TRBJ2-7, the V gene TRBV6-5; either TRBD1 or TRBD2 may supply D (5 bases each). V lost 6 bases, J lost 3 bases, and 15 bases lay in between. The CDR3 covers 14 residues. CDR1 and CDR2 (germline): MNHEY, SVGAGI. DNA for the CDR3: TGTGCCAGCAGCTCCGGGACCCGGCGCTACGAGCAGTACTTC. It encodes CASSSGTRRYEQYF.

The chain has TRBV5-1 and TRBJ1-1; 7 positions agree with TRBD1. There are 14 residues in the CDR3. Per the germline V gene, CDR1 is SGHRS and CDR2 is YFSETQ. Trimming took 0 bases from V and 4 from J; bases not matched to a gene: 3. This CDR3 reads CASSLGGGGTEAFF. The DNA of the CDR3 is TGCGCCAGCAGCTTGGGAGGGGGCGGCACTGAAGCTTTCTTT.

The chain combines TRBV5-8 with TRBJ1-1; 7 nucleotides align to TRBD1. V shed 4 bases and J 1 base; nucleotides not matched to a gene: 4. Germline V gene lookup returns CDR1 SGHTS and CDR2 YDEGEE. The CDR3 covers 14 residues. CDR3 residues: CASSRTGANTEAFF. The DNA for the CDR3 is TGTGCCAGCAGCCGGACAGGTGCGAACACTGAAGCTTTCTTT.

This chain links TRBV6-6 with TRBJ1-1; D not certain. The germline V gene has CDR1 MNHNY and CDR2 SVGAGI (reference sequence). This CDR3 has 13 residues. V shed 10 bases and J shed 9 bases, with 21 bases lying between them. The CDR3 is CATKDDTNVKAFF. DNA of the CDR3: TGTGCCACCAAGGACGATACGAACGTTAAAGCTTTCTTT.

This chain joins TRBV27 and TRBJ2-2, with D perhaps being TRBD1 or TRBD2 (5 bases each). The CDR3 is 14 amino acids. V lost 6 bases and J 4 bases, leaving 12 bases between the germline ends. Germline-derived CDR1 and CDR2 are MNHEY and SMNVEV (reference sequence). The CDR3 coding sequence is TGTGCCAGCAGCCTAGCAGGGATCACCGGGGAGCTGTTTTTT. Its translation is CASSLAGITGELFF.

This chain joins TRBV14 and TRBJ2-7; TRBD1 or TRBD2 may be the D gene (5 bases each). The CDR3 contains 16 residues. The germline gives CDR1 SGHDN, CDR2 FVKESK. The V end was cut by 6 bases, the J end by 0 bases, with 18 bases between. The CDR3 DNA reads TGTGCCAGCAGACGTACCGGGACCCCGAGCTCCTACGAGCAGTACTTC. This gives the protein CASRRTGTPSSYEQYF.

The chain has TRBV4-2 and TRBJ2-2; TRBD2 matches at 7 bases. Trimming at V came to 4 bases and at J to 6 bases, leaving 5 bases not matched to a gene. Germline V lookup: CDR1 LGHNA, CDR2 YNFKEQ. This CDR3 is built from 14 residues. The CDR3 region has the DNA TGTGCCAGCAGCCCCCTTCGGGGGGCCGGGGAGCTGTTTTTT. Its translation is CASSPLRGAGELFF.

This rearrangement joins TRBV7-8 to TRBJ2-7; D gene ambiguous. Germline CDR1 and CDR2: SGHVS and FQNEAQ. The ends were cut back, 1 base at V and 6 bases at J, with 4 bases in the middle. This CDR3 region has 11 residues. CDR3 in DNA: TGTGCCAGCAGCTTAGAGTCCGAGCAGTACTTC. Its protein product is CASSLESEQYF.

This chain links TRBV29-1 with TRBJ1-2; 7 positions agree with TRBD1. The germline V gene has CDR1 SQVTM and CDR2 ANQGSEA. The J segment lost 6 bases and the V segment lost 6 bases, leaving 7 bases of the junction unmatched. CDR3 size: 12 residues. As DNA, the CDR3 is TGCAGCGTCGAAACCGGGACAGATGGCTACACCTTC. Amino acid sequence: CSVETGTDGYTF. The complete variable domain, with remaining parts taken from reference TRBV29-1 and TRBJ1-2, reads SAVISQKPSRDICQRGTSLTIQCQVDSQVTMMFWYRQQPGQSLTLIATANQGSEATYESGFVIDKFPISRPNLTFSTLTVSNMSPEDSSIYLCSVETGTDGYTFGSGTRLTVV.

CDR3 DNA sequence: TGTGCCAGCAGTGCGGGTTGGCAGAACTATGGCTACACCTTC. It is translated as CASSAGWQNYGYTF. The chain uses TRBV25-1 and TRBJ1-2; D not resolved. Germline V gives CDR1 MGHDK, CDR2 SYGVNS. This CDR3 region has 14 residues. The ends were cut back, 4 bases at V and 2 bases at J, with 11 bases in the middle.